This T cell receptor beta chain is from a study of healthy donors' naive CD4 and CD8 T cells. In the study overall: Donors spanned ages 20-25, 40-50 and 60-70 years, half female. A new alpha primer set targeted every functional IMGT alpha variant.

Per germline, CDR1 LNHNV and CDR2 YYDKDF (reference sequence). The V gene lost 0 bases and the J gene lost 4 bases, with 9 bases spanning the gap. The CDR3 length is 14 residues. Starting from about 470 ng of total RNA, TCR libraries were made with linear amplification. Each CDR3 protein is one row after TCRdb ran MiXCR on the reads. The data hold 200,000 or so distinct CDR3 sequences, with 65% to 75% observed a single time. This clonotype was obtained from a pool of human donors in good health; the sample pools cells from several healthy donors. The genes are TRBV15 and TRBJ1-2; D gene unclear. The sequencing input was naive CD4+ and CD8+ T cells sorted from blood, pooled from several donors. Here the CDR3 reads CATSRDSSIYGYTF. The CDR3 bases are TGTGCCACCAGCAGAGACAGTAGTATCTATGGCTACACCTTC.